This TCR beta chain is drawn from a study of T cells in Graves' hyperthyroidism and ophthalmopathy (dated by TCRdb to between 2018 and 2021). With regard to the full study: Peripheral blood was sampled at the time of initial diagnosis, prior to any treatment. Prospective prediction of ophthalmopathy was tested in an independent validation cohort consisting of 18 to 20 hyperthyroidism patients and about 17 patients who later progressed to ophthalmopathy. The approximately 100 discovery patients were divided at random into training and test sets in a 7:3 ratio. In roughly six Graves' hyperthyroidism patients, the study also compared T-cell repertoires from thyroid tissue with T-cell repertoires from blood. A discovery cohort of about a hundred patients, about 40 with Graves' ophthalmopathy and 55 to 60 with stable Graves' hyperthyroidism, was used to find distinguishing TCR V-J signatures. After blood sampling, hyperthyroidism patients were treated with methimazole at a starting dose of 30 mg daily, and ophthalmopathy patients were treated with high-dose intravenous methylprednisolone. TCR Vbeta CDR3 sequencing of around 130 peripheral blood samples (approximately 44 ophthalmopathy, 75 to 85 hyperthyroidism and around 17 progressor patients) is reported in the paper.

TCR beta CDR3 regions were amplified from RNA transcripts. A first-round RT-PCR of the TCR CDR3 used the HTBI primer set with the Qiagen OneStep RT-PCR kit. A second multiplex PCR round built the libraries, followed by size selection and purification. Sequencing of the libraries was done on an Illumina HiSeq2000 using paired-end 100 bp reads. Under the source paper's analysis protocol: SOAPnuke was used to process the raw data, removing reads that contained adapters or uncalled bases, had a mean Phred below 15, or lacked an exact match to the constant primer or identifier. COPE v1.2.5 was used to merge the high-quality paired reads, and each unique nucleotide sequence was defined as a clonotype. Clonotypes were aligned to IMGT TRBV, TRBD and TRBJ reference segments using MiTCR v1.1. The analysis was restricted to V-J combinations with a frequency above 0.0001, which together covered about 99% of the repertoires. The TCS score was defined as F50 (clonal expansion) divided by E x V (chaos), with BLOSUM62-based TCRdist calculated between CDR3 peptides within each V-J. Welch's t-statistics and random forest reduced 500 to 550 V-J features to under 15, which were used in a naive Bayes classifier (R e1071). TCRdb trimmed public reads at Q25 via fastp, called clones via MiXCR and kept in-frame beta chains. Each entry is one CDR3 protein sequence, shown with its most common DNA and genes. Clone size and V and J calls follow TCRdb, not the original study. The sample table shows around 570,000 distinct CDR3 sequences, and nearly 20% are seen once. Approximately 48% of the sample is taken by the ten largest.

This clonotype showed up many times. Its antigen is not yet known. Base qualities are not provided; no much larger clone lies one nucleotide away. Ophthalmopathy patients had moderately to severely active disease, with a Clinical Activity Score of 3 or more, a NOSPECS grade of 4 or more, and a disease duration of less than 3 months. Patients with uncontrolled infections, other autoimmune diseases, pregnancy or lactation were excluded. Diagnoses were established on the basis of clinical symptoms, serum thyroxine and TRAb, thyroid ultrasound, and orbital computed tomography. PBMCs were isolated from 10 ml of fresh peripheral blood by Ficoll-Paque density gradient centrifugation. Trizol reagent was used to extract total RNA, and RNA quality was then checked on an Agilent 2100 Bioanalyzer. The paper's findings and limits, for the study overall: Most expanded thyroid clonotypes (frequency above 0.001) were also detected in blood, suggesting blood repertoires may reflect thyroid immune responses. Sample size was not statistically predetermined, and blinding of investigators to group allocation was not performed. A 13 V-J signature model separated ophthalmopathy from stable hyperthyroidism, with approximately 87% sensitivity and roughly 81% specificity in cross-validation and 80%/75% in testing. During validation, the model predicted progression to ophthalmopathy a median of about 6.3 months ahead of onset, with around 70% sensitivity and about 75% specificity.

Counted from cysteine to phenylalanine, this CDR3 has 14 amino acids. The retained sequence is limited to the CDR3, 42 bases, with the frame set at the first base. From the germline V gene, CDR1 is SNHLY and CDR2 is FYNNEI. V and J are truncated by 3 bases and 1 base respectively, leaving an intervening sequence of 8 bases. This clonotype was obtained from a man in his forties with Graves' ophthalmopathy. Source material: blood. The chain links TRBV2 with TRBJ2-3; the D gene is possibly TRBD1 or TRBD2, with 5 bases matching each. The nucleotide sequence is given as TGTGCCAGCAGTGACCGAGGGGGCACAGATACGCAGTATTTT. Its coded protein is CASSDRGGTDTQYF.